These 21 T cell receptor beta chains share one sample of origin, sequenced in a study of T cells in women clearing cervical HPV infection (dated by TCRdb to 2016 to 2019). Receptor libraries were prepared by the immunoSEQ multiplex PCR assay. The table comes from immuneACCESS by way of TCRdb, which keeps in-frame sequences with V and J called. Part of the clones is missing from these tables; in studies checked, under half for an unresolved V gene and the rest for unknown reasons. This sample's table has entries for some 16,000 clones. Clones ranked in the top ten supply roughly a tenth of the sample. Material for sequencing was blood buffy coat. These receptor sequences come from a woman aged 18 to 75 with a cervical HPV16 infection that either progressed to CIN3+ or cleared (not recorded which).

In regard to this clone: The CDR3 extends 3 residues past the end of the read, so its final part is completed from the germline J gene. V usage is TRBV19 and J usage is TRBJ2-3; 7 bases agree with TRBD1. This CDR3 comprises 15 residues. Germline V gene data show CDR1 as LNHDA and CDR2 as SQIVND (reference sequence). CDR3 region: CASQGDSLGNQPQYF. The sequenced CDR3 bases are TGTGCCAGCCAGGGGGACAGCCTGGGCAATCAGCCG.

CDR3 bases read: TGTGCCAGCTCACCACCTGCGGGGACAGTACGCCCCTACGAC. It translates to CASSPPAGTVRPYD. The entire CDR3 reads CASSPPAGTVRPYDYTF. V usage is TRBV18 and J usage is TRBJ1-2, with 7 bases lining up with TRBD1. The observed sequence ends 3 residues before the CDR3 terminus, with the missing tail filled in from the germline J gene. The germline V gene encodes CDR1 KGHSH and CDR2 LQKENI. This CDR3 spans 17 amino acids.

Remarks on this clone: The read gets to within 3 residues of the CDR3 end, and the germline J gene fills in the rest. J is TRBJ1-3 and V is TRBV18; 7 bases map to TRBD1. The CDR3 has 16 residues. V lost 2 bases and J lost 0; bases outside the gene matches: 4. Germline assignment: CDR1 KGHSH and CDR2 LQKENI. The covered CDR3 bases are TGTGCCAGCTCACCAGGGACAGTGAACTCTGGAAACACC. Encoded protein: CASSPGTVNSGNT. The full CDR3 is CASSPGTVNSGNTIYF.

On this clone itself: The read comes to an end 3 residues before the CDR3 does, leaving the germline J gene to fill in the end. This rearrangement joins TRBV13 to TRBJ2-1; 9 bases match TRBD2. The V gene end was trimmed by 3 bases and the J gene end by 6 bases; junction bases not matched to a gene: 3. CDR3 length: 14 residues. The germline CDR1 and CDR2 sequences are PRHDT and FYEKMQ (reference sequence). The sequenced CDR3 bases are TGTGCCAGCAGCTTTCTAGCGGGATTCAATGAG. Translated, it gives CASSFLAGFNE. The full CDR3 is CASSFLAGFNEQFF.

As to this clone: The CDR3 end is not reached by the read, which stops 3 residues before it; the germline J gene fills it in. The V call is TRBV20-1, the J call TRBJ1-5; 12 bases fit TRBD1. This CDR3 has 15 residues. Germline V CDR1 and CDR2: DFQATT, SNEGSKA (reference sequence). V gave up 4 bases and J gave up 7 bases; unmatched junction bases: 8. The CDR3 DNA, read in part, is TGCAGTGCTATACGGGACAGGGGGCAGGGGCAGCCC. As protein: CSAIRDRGQGQP. The CDR3 as a whole reads CSAIRDRGQGQPQHF.

Comments on this clone: The read ends 3 residues early relative to the CDR3; the germline J gene fills the gap. This chain connects TRBV28 to TRBJ1-6, with D maybe TRBD1 (5 bases). Per the germline V gene, CDR1 is MDHEN and CDR2 is SYDVKM. This CDR3 has 18 residues. V was shortened by 3 bases and J by 1 base, with 16 bases between the two germline ends. CDR3 amino acids: CASSFREGRVSYNSPLHF. CDR3 DNA, as far as it was read: TGTGCCAGCAGTTTCCGAGAGGGGAGGGTTTCCTATAATTCACCC.

About this clone: The sequenced fragment ends 3 residues before the CDR3 boundary, so the rest is inferred from the germline J gene. The chain couples TRBV20-1 to TRBJ2-3; 9 nucleotides align to TRBD1. Losses at the gene ends were 7 bases for V and 3 bases for J; bases not matched to a gene: 8. The CDR3 consists of 14 residues. Germline V CDR1 and CDR2: DFQATT, SNEGSKA (reference sequence). The covered CDR3 bases are TGCAGTGTTTCACAGGGGGCGAGTACAGATACG. Its protein product is CSVSQGASTDT. The complete CDR3 protein is CSVSQGASTDTQYF.

The sequenced CDR3 bases are TGTGCCAGCAGCGGAAGCGGGTTCCAAGAGACC. This sequence encodes CASSGSGFQET. The whole CDR3 protein reads CASSGSGFQETQYF. The rearrangement uses TRBV9 and TRBJ2-5; D perhaps matches TRBD2 (6 bases). The sequenced fragment ends 3 residues before the CDR3 boundary, so the rest is inferred from the germline J gene. Trimming shortened V by 3 bases and J by 1 base, and 10 bases separated the two germline ends. The CDR3 spans 14 residues. CDR1 is SGDLS and CDR2 is YYNGEE in the germline V gene.

Turning to this clone: The read halts 3 residues ahead of the CDR3 end, with the missing end drawn from the germline J gene. This chain links TRBV7-9 with TRBJ2-5, with TRBD2 identical over 7 bases. V was clipped by 1 base and J by 2 bases; unmatched bases: 4. Germline V gene sequence: CDR1 SEHNR, CDR2 FQNEAQ (reference sequence). The CDR3 is 15 residues long. CDR3 sequence reads: CASSLGGGYQETQYF. Partial CDR3 DNA: TGTGCCAGCAGCTTAGGCGGGGGATATCAAGAGACC. Full variable domain (outside the CDR3, taken from reference TRBV7-9 and TRBJ2-5): DTGVSQNPRHKITKRGQNVTFRCDPISEHNRLYWYRQTLGQGPEFLTYFQNEAQLEKSRLLSDRFSAERPKGSFSTLEIQRTEQGDSAMYLCASSLGGGYQETQYFGPGTRLLVL.

About this clone: The read halts 3 residues ahead of the CDR3 end, with the missing end drawn from the germline J gene. This chain connects TRBV20-1 to TRBJ2-3; 7 positions agree with TRBD1. Germline values: CDR1 DFQATT, CDR2 SNEGSKA (reference sequence). CDR3 length: 12 residues. V was pared by 5 bases and J by 3 bases, with 2 bases of the junction left unmatched. CDR3 in amino acids: CSADRATDTQYF. CDR3 DNA (partial): TGCAGTGCTGACAGGGCAACAGATACG.

Notes on this clone: The read comes to an end 3 residues before the CDR3 does, leaving the germline J gene to fill in the end. The chain links TRBV5-6 to TRBJ1-2, with 8 bases identical to TRBD1. This CDR3 region has 14 residues. Germline V CDR1 and CDR2: SGHDT, YYEEEE. The V segment lost 4 bases and the J segment 4 bases; nucleotides outside the gene matches: 6. The CDR3 bases that were read are TGTGCCAGCAGCCCAGGACAGGGCACCTATGGC. Translating it yields CASSPGQGTYG. The complete CDR3 reads CASSPGQGTYGYTF.

The part of the CDR3 DNA that was read is TGTGCCAGCTCTCCGACTAGCGGGGGGGCCAATGAG. Its protein product is CASSPTSGGANE. The entire CDR3 reads CASSPTSGGANEQFF. This chain connects TRBV18 to TRBJ2-1, with 14 positions matching TRBD2. Read coverage stops 3 residues before the CDR3 terminus; the germline J gene supplies the remainder. V lost 6 bases and J lost 6; bases outside the gene matches: 4. CDR3 size: 15 residues. Germline-derived CDR1 and CDR2 are KGHSH and LQKENI.

Concerning this clone: The CDR3 end falls 3 residues outside the read, so it is completed with the germline J gene. The chain employs TRBV7-9 and TRBJ2-2, with 7 bases lining up with TRBD1. The CDR3 has 15 amino acids. Per germline, CDR1 SEHNR and CDR2 FQNEAQ (reference sequence). Incomplete CDR3 DNA: TGTGCCAGCACGGCCGACGGGACAGTGGGTGAAAAG. As protein: CASTADGTVGEK. In full, the CDR3 is CASTADGTVGEKLFF.

Remarks on this clone: The read terminates 3 residues before the CDR3 end, so the remaining end is supplied by the germline J gene. V gene TRBV4-2 combines with J gene TRBJ1-1; a weak D match, TRBD1 (6 bases). CDR3 length equals 15 residues. V dropped 4 bases and J dropped 1 base, with 13 bases sitting between them. CDR1 and CDR2 from the germline V gene are LGHNA and YNFKEQ. This CDR3 is CASSREQGENTEAFF. CDR3 bases read: TGTGCCAGCAGCCGGGAACAGGGAGAGAACACTGAA.

Note on this clone: The read falls 3 residues short of the CDR3 end, and the missing part is taken from the germline J gene. This chain joins TRBV12-3 or TRBV12-4 and TRBJ2-3, with D unclear. Trimming removed 3 bases from V and 6 bases from J, with 4 bases in between. The CDR3 is made up of 11 amino acids. The sequenced CDR3 bases are TGTGCCAGCAGTTTCGCGGATACG. This encodes CASSFADT. The whole CDR3 is CASSFADTQYF.

Note on this clone: The CDR3 end falls 3 residues outside the read, so it is completed with the germline J gene. This sequence joins TRBV18 and TRBJ1-1; unclear D gene. The CDR3 spans 15 residues. Germline lookup yields CDR1 KGHSH and CDR2 LQKENI. V was cut by 3 bases and J by 6 bases, with 17 bases left in between. CDR3 residues: CASSPPSSRRAEAFF. CDR3 DNA, as far as it was read: TGTGCCAGCTCACCGCCTAGTTCTCGGCGCGCTGAA.

For this clone: Read coverage stops 3 residues before the CDR3 terminus; the germline J gene supplies the remainder. This sequence joins TRBV5-6 and TRBJ1-4, with a weak D call TRBD1 (6 bases). Germline V gene lookup returns CDR1 SGHDT and CDR2 YYEEEE. The CDR3 length is 13 residues. The CDR3 reads CASTIQGNSPLFF. The DNA read from the CDR3 is TGTGCCAGCACCATACAGGGAAATTCACCA.

CDR3 sequence: CASTLQGYVQPQHF. The CDR3 DNA, read in part, is TGTGCCAGCACCCTACAGGGTTATGTTCAGCCC. The rearrangement uses TRBV18 and TRBJ1-5, with D perhaps matching TRBD1 (6 bases). The read stops 3 residues short of the end of the CDR3; the missing end is completed from the germline J gene. CDR1 is KGHSH, CDR2 LQKENI, per germline. The CDR3 is 14 residues long. The germline V and J ends were trimmed by 8 bases and 6 bases, with 17 bases remaining between them.

About this clone itself: The CDR3 extends 3 residues past the end of the read, so its final part is completed from the germline J gene. This chain joins TRBV6-2 or TRBV6-3 and TRBJ2-5; tentative D call: TRBD2 (6 bases). This CDR3 is 14 amino acids long. Germline V gene data show CDR1 as MNHEY and CDR2 as SVGEGT. The V end was cut by 2 bases, the J end by 7 bases, with 14 bases between. Here the CDR3 reads CASSYIGGAGTQYF. Partial CDR3 DNA: TGTGCCAGCAGTTACATAGGAGGGGCCGGGACC.

A note on this clone: The read terminates 3 residues before the CDR3 end, so the remaining end is supplied by the germline J gene. The genes are TRBV30 and TRBJ1-2; D remains unclear. The CDR3 runs to 14 residues. Germline V gives CDR1 GTSNPN, CDR2 SVGIG (reference sequence). The sequenced CDR3 bases are TGTGCCTGGAGTCAGTTCGAAAGGCCTGAAGAC. Translating gives CAWSQFERPED. The complete CDR3 reads CAWSQFERPEDYTF.

The CDR3 bases that were read are TGTGCCATGACCCAGGCGGGTGTCGATGGC. Its protein product is CAMTQAGVDG. The entire CDR3 protein is CAMTQAGVDGYTF. This rearrangement joins TRBV10-3 to TRBJ1-2; no definite D call. The read comes to an end 3 residues before the CDR3 does, leaving the germline J gene to fill in the end. Germline CDR1 is ENHRY and CDR2 is SYGVKD. The V gene lost 9 bases and the J gene lost 6 bases, with 17 bases spanning the gap. The CDR3 is 13 amino acids.